This TCR beta chain emerged from a study of a mutant IDH1 vaccine in newly diagnosed glioma. Study-wide background: Visit timing is recorded as week 35 for V12 and week 47 for V13.

Of note for this clone: The antigen is unknown.

As for time point: week 47, end of study. What each vaccine dose contained was 300 ug of mutant IDH1 20-mer peptide, accompanied by topical imiquimod. Germline CDR1 reads LNHNV; CDR2 reads YYDKDF (reference sequence). The CDR3 consists of 14 residues. The V gene lost 1 base and the J gene lost 4 bases, with 10 bases spanning the gap. Assay: immunoSEQ multiplex PCR; the TCRdb copy retains only in-frame clones and omits some. This table has fewer than 95,000 clones, 80% to 90% appearing once. The rearrangement joins TRBV15 to TRBJ1-2, with a tentative D call TRBD1 (5 bases). The input for sequencing was PBMCs, taken from a glioma patient whose treatment included an IDH1 peptide vaccine. This TCR was recovered from a middle-aged man with glioma. The CDR3 DNA reads as TGTGCCACCAGCAGAGCTGGGGACTCCTATGGCTACACCTTC. Its protein is CATSRAGDSYGYTF.